This note documents a single T cell receptor (beta chain) sequence. Its specificity is unknown. The germline gene is not matched at one end of the junction; a read error may be the cause. Assay used: immunoSEQ multiplex PCR; TCRdb lists only in-frame clones, some missing. This table has under 300,000 clones, around 77% appearing once. The CDR3 contains 16 residues. The germline V gene encodes CDR1 KGHSH and CDR2 LQKENI. These data belong to a study of cytotoxic CD8 clonotypes in ibrutinib-treated CLL. Turning to the study itself: Response was recorded as partial in some 24 patients and complete in 2; at median about 6 years, roughly 15 remained remitted and around 12 had progressed. Sample averages reached 255,043 productive templates and roughly 96,000 productive rearrangements. Findings and limits, study-wide: Increased clonality at ibrutinib response gave way to a return toward baseline at progression.

The receptor's source is a human donor with chronic lymphocytic leukemia. The material sequenced was PBMCs, taken at disease progression, from a patient treated with ibrutinib. The chain employs TRBV18 and TRBJ2-1; maybe TRBD2 (6 bases). The CDR3 here is CASFTGRGASHNEQFF. The CDR3 nucleotides read TGTGCCAGTTTCACCGGGCGGGGTGCCTCCCACAATGAGCAGTTCTTC.